The sequence of this TCR beta chain was determined in a study of cytomegalovirus exposure and HLA in healthy donors. Study-wide background: Approximately 85 million unique TCRs from HLA-typed donors were held in an early data release. Study findings and constraints: HLA alleles were associated with some 16,000 TCR beta sequences in a later analysis at 0.05 false discovery rate.

The PCR made use of 60 Vbeta and 13 Jbeta primers. Libraries were prepared by immunoSEQ multiplex PCR; TCRdb keeps only in-frame clonotypes and omits some of them. In the table there are 100,000 to 150,000 clones, 81% of which are singletons. The V and J ends lost 1 base and 0 bases respectively, with 6 bases between them. The length of the CDR3 is 14 residues. CDR1 is LGHNA, CDR2 YSLEER, per germline. Comment on this clone: The antigen remains undetermined.

Sequenced material: PBMCs. This clonotype was obtained from a woman between 25 and 40 years old in good health and CMV-seronegative. The rearrangement uses TRBV4-3 and TRBJ1-1; no reliable D call. CDR3 sequence reads: CASSQGIVNTEAFF. CDR3 DNA: TGCGCCAGCAGCCAAGGCATAGTGAACACTGAAGCTTTCTTT.